Presented here are 20 T cell receptor beta chains from one specimen sequenced in a study of T cells after yellow fever vaccination. From the 5' RACE reads, TCRdb called clonotypes with MiXCR, one entry per CDR3 protein. This sample has more than 300,000 distinct CDR3 sequences; around 10% occur once, and the top ten carry about 3.3%. The material sequenced was CD4+ T cells sorted from PBMCs, taken 45 days after the yellow fever booster vaccination. These receptors were taken from a man between 18 and 35 years old who received the YFV17D yellow fever vaccine.

The chain joins TRBV9 to TRBJ2-1; 7 bases are shared with TRBD2. The CDR3 is 14 amino acids. With 2 bases clipped from V and 5 bases from J, the junction kept 4 bases outside the gene matches. Germline lookup yields CDR1 SGDLS and CDR2 YYNGEE. Here the CDR3 reads CASSVGGENNEQFF. For the CDR3, the DNA is TGTGCCAGCAGCGTTGGGGGGGAAAACAATGAGCAGTTCTTC. Combining the CDR3 with reference TRBV9 and TRBJ2-1 gives the whole variable domain DSGVTQTPKHLITATGQRVTLRCSPRSGDLSVYWYQQSLDQGLQFLIQYYNGEERAKGNILERFSAQQFPDLHSELNLSSLELGDSALYFCASSVGGENNEQFFGPGTRLTVL.

This rearrangement joins TRBV6-5 to TRBJ2-2, with D maybe TRBD1 (6 bases). Germline V gene data show CDR1 as MNHEY and CDR2 as SVGAGI. V was clipped by 6 bases and J by 6 bases, with 23 bases between them. The CDR3 is made up of 17 amino acids. DNA for the CDR3: TGTGCCAGCAGAAAACAGGGTCAGGAGAGCCGGGCCGGGGAGCTGTTTTTT. It is translated as CASRKQGQESRAGELFF.

The chain couples TRBV7-8 to TRBJ2-6, with D tentatively TRBD2 (5 bases). CDR3 size: 18 residues. The ends were cut back, 1 base at V and 2 bases at J, with 15 bases in the middle. CDR1 is SGHVS and CDR2 is FQNEAQ in the germline V gene. CDR3 nucleotide sequence: TGTGCCAGCAGCTTAGTTCGAGGGTGGTCGGCTGGGGCCAACGTCCTGACTTTC. It codes for CASSLVRGWSAGANVLTF.

There are a few counts of this clonotype. V and J are TRBV5-1 and TRBJ1-3; D not certain. Germline assignment: CDR1 SGHRS and CDR2 YFSETQ. Trimming stripped 0 bases from V and 2 bases from J, with 9 bases between. This CDR3 spans 15 amino acids. CDR3 coding DNA: TGCGCCAGCAGCTTGGTCGGAGACCCTGGAAACACCATATATTTT. Its protein product is CASSLVGDPGNTIYF.

This clonotype has at least ten counts. The rearrangement joins TRBV12-3 or TRBV12-4 to TRBJ2-3, with 7 positions matching TRBD1. The CDR3 is made up of 13 amino acids. Trimming cost V 9 bases and J 3 bases; bases outside gene matches: 6. The CDR3, as DNA: TGTGCCAGTCGACAGGGTCCTACAGATACGCAGTATTTT. This codes for CASRQGPTDTQYF.

The chain joins TRBV18 to TRBJ1-5; weak D call: TRBD1 (5 bases). V lost 3 bases to trimming and J lost 8 bases, with 8 bases between them. The CDR3 runs to 12 residues. Germline assignment: CDR1 KGHSH and CDR2 LQKENI. CDR3 sequence: CASSPPGEPQHF. CDR3 DNA: TGTGCCAGCTCACCCCCGGGGGAGCCCCAGCATTTT.

This clonotype has a handful of counts. This chain links TRBV20-1 with TRBJ1-1; D remains unclear. This CDR3 comprises 14 residues. Germline CDR1 DFQATT, CDR2 SNEGSKA (reference sequence). Trimming cost V 0 bases and J 1 base, with 9 bases left between them. This CDR3 reads CSARDRRGNTEAFF. The CDR3 nucleotides read TGCAGTGCTAGAGATCGACGGGGGAACACTGAAGCTTTCTTT.

This clonotype was seen more than once but under ten times. The chain uses TRBV4-3 and TRBJ2-2; a possible D gene is TRBD2 (5 bases). Germline loops: CDR1 LGHNA, CDR2 YSLEER. Trimming shortened V by 1 base and J by 4 bases, and 10 bases separated the two germline ends. CDR3 size: 15 residues. The CDR3: CASSQGPGGTGELFF. The CDR3 DNA follows: TGCGCCAGCAGCCAAGGTCCCGGAGGCACCGGGGAGCTGTTTTTT.

This clonotype came up a few times. The chain uses TRBV7-9 and TRBJ1-1; D is possibly TRBD1 (6 bases). The CDR3 covers 13 residues. CDR1 is SEHNR and CDR2 is FQNEAQ in the germline V gene (reference sequence). Deletions cut 5 bases from V and 3 bases from J, with 10 bases between. This chain's CDR3 is CASSQGSYTEAFF. The CDR3 DNA follows: TGTGCCAGCAGCCAGGGGAGTTACACTGAAGCTTTCTTT.

The V gene is TRBV25-1, the J gene TRBJ1-2; 7 bases agree with TRBD1. In germline, CDR1 is MGHDK, CDR2 SYGVNS. The trim removed 4 bases at V and 4 bases at J, leaving 6 bases unmatched. The CDR3 length is 14 residues. The CDR3 region is CASSVTGLPYGYTF. Written as DNA, the CDR3 is TGTGCCAGCAGTGTGACAGGGCTACCCTATGGCTACACCTTC.

This clonotype has just a few counts. The V gene is TRBV7-8, the J gene TRBJ2-2; 11 nucleotides match TRBD2. CDR1 is SGHVS, CDR2 FQNEAQ, per germline. J was trimmed by 2 bases and V by 2 bases; bases with no gene match: 7. The CDR3 has 18 residues. The CDR3: CASSLLAGGLLNTGELFF. In nucleotides, the CDR3 is TGTGCCAGCAGCTTACTAGCGGGGGGCCTACTAAACACCGGGGAGCTGTTTTTT.

The J gene is TRBJ1-1, the V gene TRBV6-5; TRBD1 aligns across 9 bases. This CDR3 comprises 15 residues. Trimming at V came to 6 bases and at J to 3 bases, leaving 8 bases not matched to a gene. CDR1 and CDR2 (germline): MNHEY, SVGAGI. In DNA, the CDR3 is TGTGCCAGCAGGGCCCCCGGGACAGGGTACACTGAAGCTTTCTTT. Translating gives CASRAPGTGYTEAFF.

V and J are TRBV7-3 and TRBJ2-5; D gene uncertain. Germline V lookup: CDR1 SGHTA, CDR2 FQGTGA. The V end lost 5 bases, the J end lost 2 bases, and 12 bases lay between the germline ends. The CDR3 contains 14 residues. The CDR3 DNA reads as TGTGCCAGCAGCGTGGGTGCAGCTCAAGAGACCCAGTACTTC. It encodes CASSVGAAQETQYF.

This clonotype appeared many times. The rearrangement joins TRBV5-5 to TRBJ2-1; D is uncertain. This CDR3 has 14 amino acids. V was clipped by 0 bases and J by 7 bases, with 11 bases between them. Germline CDR1 reads SGHKS; CDR2 reads YYEKEE (reference sequence). The CDR3: CASSLALVANEQFF. CDR3 bases: TGTGCCAGCAGCTTGGCTCTTGTAGCTAATGAGCAGTTCTTC.

This clonotype was recorded at least ten times. V and J are TRBV10-3 and TRBJ2-7; a possible D gene is TRBD2 (6 bases). Germline V gene sequence: CDR1 ENHRY, CDR2 SYGVKD. Trimming pared 4 bases from V and 6 bases from J, leaving 13 bases between. The length of the CDR3 is 13 residues. The CDR3 sequence: CAISGVGSGEQYF. DNA of the CDR3: TGTGCCATCAGTGGGGTTGGTAGCGGCGAGCAGTACTTC.

The J gene is TRBJ2-3, the V gene TRBV12-3 or TRBV12-4; D uncertain. V gave up 7 bases and J gave up 2 bases, with 13 bases separating them. This CDR3 is 14 amino acids long. CDR3 region: CASTAQRTTDTQYF. The CDR3 DNA sequence: TGTGCCAGCACCGCCCAAAGAACCACAGATACGCAGTATTTT.

This clonotype was observed a few times. The CDR3 protein is CASSEAPSQETQYF. The CDR3 region has the DNA TGCGCCAGCAGCGAGGCCCCCTCCCAAGAGACCCAGTACTTC. This chain links TRBV5-1 with TRBJ2-5, with D hard to call. This CDR3 has 14 residues. Trimming removed 4 bases from V and 1 base from J, with 11 bases in between. Germline CDR1 and CDR2: SGHRS and YFSETQ. The full variable domain, in which reference TRBV5-1 and TRBJ2-5 provide the parts outside the CDR3, is KAGVTQTPRYLIKTRGQQVTLSCSPISGHRSVSWYQQTPGQGLQFLFEYFSETQRNKGNFPGRFSGRQFSNSRSEMNVSTLELGDSALYLCASSEAPSQETQYFGPGTRLLVL.

The chain links TRBV28 to TRBJ1-1; D ambiguous. The CDR3 is 13 amino acids. Looked up from germline, CDR1 is MDHEN and CDR2 is SYDVKM. Trimming took off 7 bases at V and 1 base at J, with 10 bases between the two ends. This chain's CDR3 is CASTDNSNTEAFF. DNA for the CDR3: TGTGCCAGCACAGACAACTCGAACACTGAAGCTTTCTTT.

The gene calls are TRBV6-2 or TRBV6-3 and TRBJ2-5, with D perhaps TRBD2 (6 bases). The V gene's germline CDR1 is MNHEY and CDR2 SVGEGT. Trimming left V 4 bases short and J 2 bases short, with 23 bases between. The CDR3 has 18 residues. CDR3 DNA sequence: TGTGCCAGCAGTTGGAGGAGGTCGGCGGGGAACGTACAAGAGACCCAGTACTTC. Protein: CASSWRRSAGNVQETQYF.

This chain uses TRBV18 with TRBJ2-5, with D possibly being TRBD1 or TRBD2 (5 bases each). The CDR3 has 13 amino acids. The V end was cut by 4 bases, the J end by 2 bases, with 8 bases between. From germline, CDR1 is KGHSH and CDR2 LQKENI. The CDR3 sequence: CASSRGFQETQYF. DNA of the CDR3: TGTGCCAGCTCACGGGGGTTTCAAGAGACCCAGTACTTC.